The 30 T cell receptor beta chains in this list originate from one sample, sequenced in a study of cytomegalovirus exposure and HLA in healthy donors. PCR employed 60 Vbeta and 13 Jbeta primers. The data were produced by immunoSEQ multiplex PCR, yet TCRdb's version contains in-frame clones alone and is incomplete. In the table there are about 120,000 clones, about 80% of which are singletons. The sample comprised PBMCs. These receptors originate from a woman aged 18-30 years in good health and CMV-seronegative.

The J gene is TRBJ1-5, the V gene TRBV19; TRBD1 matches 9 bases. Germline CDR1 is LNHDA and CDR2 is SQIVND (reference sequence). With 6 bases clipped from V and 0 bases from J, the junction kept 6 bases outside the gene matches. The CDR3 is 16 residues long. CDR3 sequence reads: CASRPTGGLSNQPQHF. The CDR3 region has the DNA TGTGCCAGTAGGCCGACAGGGGGTCTTAGCAATCAGCCCCAGCATTTT.

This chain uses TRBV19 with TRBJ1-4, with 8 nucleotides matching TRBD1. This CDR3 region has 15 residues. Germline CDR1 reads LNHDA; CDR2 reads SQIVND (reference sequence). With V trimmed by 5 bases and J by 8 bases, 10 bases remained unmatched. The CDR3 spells CASSPIGTGKEKLFF. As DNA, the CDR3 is TGTGCCAGTAGTCCCATCGGGACAGGCAAAGAAAAACTGTTTTTT.

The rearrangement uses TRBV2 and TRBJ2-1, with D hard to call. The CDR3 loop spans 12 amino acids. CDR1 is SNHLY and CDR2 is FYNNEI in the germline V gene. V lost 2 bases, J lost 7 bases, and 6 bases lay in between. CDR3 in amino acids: CASSELENEQFF. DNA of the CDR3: TGTGCCAGCAGTGAATTAGAGAATGAGCAGTTCTTC.

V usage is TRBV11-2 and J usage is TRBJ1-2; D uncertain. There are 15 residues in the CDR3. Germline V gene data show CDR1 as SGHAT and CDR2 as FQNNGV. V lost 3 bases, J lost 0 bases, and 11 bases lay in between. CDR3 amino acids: CASSLLERANYGYTF. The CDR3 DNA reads TGTGCCAGCAGCTTGCTGGAGAGAGCTAACTATGGCTACACCTTC.

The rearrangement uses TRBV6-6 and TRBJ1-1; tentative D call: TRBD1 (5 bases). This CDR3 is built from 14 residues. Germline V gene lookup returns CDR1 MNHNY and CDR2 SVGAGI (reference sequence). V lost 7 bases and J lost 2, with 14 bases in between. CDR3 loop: CASTTYQGNTEAFF. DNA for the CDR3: TGTGCCAGCACCACCTATCAGGGTAACACTGAAGCTTTCTTT.

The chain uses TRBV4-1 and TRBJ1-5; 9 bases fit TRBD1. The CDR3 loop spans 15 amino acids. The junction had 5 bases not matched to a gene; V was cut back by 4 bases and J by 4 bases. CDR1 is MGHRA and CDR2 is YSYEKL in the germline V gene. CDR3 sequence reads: CASSPRQGGNQPQHF. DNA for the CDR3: TGCGCCAGCAGCCCCCGACAGGGGGGAAATCAGCCCCAGCATTTT.

This CDR3 reads CASTSWEGRTEAFF. CDR3 DNA: TGTGCCAGTACCTCGTGGGAGGGTAGGACTGAAGCTTTCTTT. The V and J genes are TRBV19 and TRBJ1-1; no clear D gene. The CDR3 contains 14 residues. Germline V CDR1 and CDR2: LNHDA, SQIVND (reference sequence). The V end lost 7 bases, the J end lost 5 bases, and 17 bases lay between the germline ends.

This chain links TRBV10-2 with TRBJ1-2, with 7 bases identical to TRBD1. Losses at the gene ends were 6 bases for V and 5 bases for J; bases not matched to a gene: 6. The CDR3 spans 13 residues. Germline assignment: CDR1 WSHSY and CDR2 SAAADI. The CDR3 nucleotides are TGCGCCAGCAGCCTCACAGGGGTATATGGCTACACCTTC. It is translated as CASSLTGVYGYTF.

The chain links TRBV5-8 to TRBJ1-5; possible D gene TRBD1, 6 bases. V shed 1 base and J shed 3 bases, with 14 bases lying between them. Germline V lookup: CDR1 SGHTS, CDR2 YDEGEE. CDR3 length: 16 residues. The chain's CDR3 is CASSLWGLGLNQPQHF. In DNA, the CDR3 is TGTGCCAGCAGCTTGTGGGGGCTCGGACTCAATCAGCCCCAGCATTTT.

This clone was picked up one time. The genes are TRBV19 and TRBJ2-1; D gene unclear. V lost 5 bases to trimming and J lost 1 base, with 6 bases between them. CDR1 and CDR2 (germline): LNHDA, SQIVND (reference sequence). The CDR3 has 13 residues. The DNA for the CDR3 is TGTGCCAGTAGTGCCCTATCCTACAATGAGCAGTTCTTC. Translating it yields CASSALSYNEQFF.

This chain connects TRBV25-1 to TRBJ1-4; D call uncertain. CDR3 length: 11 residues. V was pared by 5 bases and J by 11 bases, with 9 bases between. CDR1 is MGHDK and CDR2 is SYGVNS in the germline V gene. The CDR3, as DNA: TGTGCCAGCAGTACTGTCTCGAAACTGTTTTTT. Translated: CASSTVSKLFF.

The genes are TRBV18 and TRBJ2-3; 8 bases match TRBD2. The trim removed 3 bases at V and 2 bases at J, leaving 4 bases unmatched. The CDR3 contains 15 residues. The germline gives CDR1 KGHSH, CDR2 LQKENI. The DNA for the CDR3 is TGTGCCAGCTCACCTTTAGCGGGATTCACAGATACGCAGTATTTT. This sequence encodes CASSPLAGFTDTQYF.

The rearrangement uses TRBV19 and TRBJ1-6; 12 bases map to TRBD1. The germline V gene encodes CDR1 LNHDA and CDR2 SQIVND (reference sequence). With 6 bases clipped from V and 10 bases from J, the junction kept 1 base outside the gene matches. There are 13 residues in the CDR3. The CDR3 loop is CASRGQGASPLHF. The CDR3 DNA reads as TGTGCCAGTAGGGGACAGGGGGCATCACCCCTCCACTTT.

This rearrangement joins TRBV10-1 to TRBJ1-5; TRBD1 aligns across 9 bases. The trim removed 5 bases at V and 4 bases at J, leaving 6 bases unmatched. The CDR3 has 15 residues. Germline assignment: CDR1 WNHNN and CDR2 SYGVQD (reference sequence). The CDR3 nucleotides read TGCGCCAGCAGTCCGGGAGGACAGGGGAATCAGCCCCAGCATTTT. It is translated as CASSPGGQGNQPQHF.

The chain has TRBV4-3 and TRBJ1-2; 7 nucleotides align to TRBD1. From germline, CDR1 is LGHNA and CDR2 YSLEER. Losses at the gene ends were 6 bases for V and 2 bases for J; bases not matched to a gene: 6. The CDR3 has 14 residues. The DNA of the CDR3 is TGCGCCAGCAGTCCGGGACAGATGAACTATGGCTACACCTTC. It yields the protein CASSPGQMNYGYTF.

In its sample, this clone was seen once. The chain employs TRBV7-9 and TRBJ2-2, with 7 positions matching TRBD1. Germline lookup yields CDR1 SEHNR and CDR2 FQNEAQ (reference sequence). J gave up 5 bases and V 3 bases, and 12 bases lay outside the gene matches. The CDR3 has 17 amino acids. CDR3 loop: CASSLGARDSPTGELFF. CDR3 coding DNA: TGTGCCAGCAGCTTGGGGGCGAGGGACAGCCCAACCGGGGAGCTGTTTTTT.

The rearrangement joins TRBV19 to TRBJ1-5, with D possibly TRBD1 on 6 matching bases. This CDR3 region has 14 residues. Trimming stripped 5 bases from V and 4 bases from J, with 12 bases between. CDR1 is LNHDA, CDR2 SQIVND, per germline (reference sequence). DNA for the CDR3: TGTGCCAGTAGTTTCATACAGGGAAATCAGCCCCAGCATTTT. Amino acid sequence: CASSFIQGNQPQHF.

This CDR3 is CSVCQTGSTGELFF. CDR3 DNA: TGCAGCGTTTGCCAGACAGGGAGCACCGGGGAGCTGTTTTTT. V usage is TRBV29-1 and J usage is TRBJ2-2; 7 positions match TRBD1. Looked up from germline, CDR1 is SQVTM and CDR2 is ANQGSEA. The CDR3 extends over 14 amino acids. With V trimmed by 5 bases and J by 4 bases, 7 bases remained unmatched.

This CDR3 is CSVAPQGANTEAFF. The CDR3 bases are TGCAGCGTTGCCCCACAGGGGGCGAACACTGAAGCTTTCTTT. The rearrangement uses TRBV29-1 and TRBJ1-1; TRBD1 agrees at 9 bases. With 4 bases clipped from V and 1 base from J, the junction kept 4 bases outside the gene matches. The CDR3 is 14 amino acids. Germline loops: CDR1 SQVTM, CDR2 ANQGSEA.

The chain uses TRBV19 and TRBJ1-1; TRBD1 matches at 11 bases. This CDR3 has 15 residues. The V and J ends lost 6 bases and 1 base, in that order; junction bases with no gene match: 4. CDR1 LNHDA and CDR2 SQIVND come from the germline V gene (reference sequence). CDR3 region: CASRDRGLANTEAFF. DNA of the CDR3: TGTGCCAGTAGGGACAGGGGGCTGGCGAACACTGAAGCTTTCTTT.

The CDR3 region has the DNA TGTGCCAGCAGCCAAAAGAACAGTTACAATGAGCAGTTCTTC. Translation gives CASSQKNSYNEQFF. The chain recombines TRBV14 with TRBJ2-1; D unresolved. CDR1 SGHDN and CDR2 FVKESK come from the germline V gene. The CDR3 consists of 14 residues. Between the trimmed V and J ends, which lost 2 bases and 4 bases, there was a span of 9 bases.

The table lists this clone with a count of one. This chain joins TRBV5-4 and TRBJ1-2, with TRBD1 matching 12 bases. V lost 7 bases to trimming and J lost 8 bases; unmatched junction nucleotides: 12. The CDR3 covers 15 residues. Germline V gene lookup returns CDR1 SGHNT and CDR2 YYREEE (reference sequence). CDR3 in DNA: TGTGCCAGCCCCGACCCGGGACAGGGGGCGCACGGCTACACCTTC. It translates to CASPDPGQGAHGYTF.

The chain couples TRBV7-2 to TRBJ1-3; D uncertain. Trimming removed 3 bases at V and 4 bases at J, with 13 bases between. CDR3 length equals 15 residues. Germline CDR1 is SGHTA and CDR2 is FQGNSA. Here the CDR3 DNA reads TGTGCCAGCAGCTTGAGGGCCTATATCGGAAACACCATATATTTT. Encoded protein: CASSLRAYIGNTIYF.

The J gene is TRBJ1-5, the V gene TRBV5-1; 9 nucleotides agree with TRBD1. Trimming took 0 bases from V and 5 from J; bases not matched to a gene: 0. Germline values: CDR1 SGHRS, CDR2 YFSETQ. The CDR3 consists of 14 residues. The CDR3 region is CASSLGTGDQPQHF. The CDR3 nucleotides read TGCGCCAGCAGCTTGGGGACAGGGGATCAGCCCCAGCATTTT.

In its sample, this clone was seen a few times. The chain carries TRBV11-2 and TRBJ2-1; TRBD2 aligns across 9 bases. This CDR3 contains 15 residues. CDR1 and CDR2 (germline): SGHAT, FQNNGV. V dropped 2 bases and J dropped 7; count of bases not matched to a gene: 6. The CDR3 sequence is CASSLFAGGLNEQFF. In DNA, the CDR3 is TGTGCCAGCAGCTTATTTGCGGGAGGGCTAAATGAGCAGTTCTTC. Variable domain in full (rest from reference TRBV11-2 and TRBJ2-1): EAGVAQSPRYKIIEKRQSVAFWCNPISGHATLYWYQQILGQGPKLLIQFQNNGVVDDSQLPKDRFSAERLKGVDSTLKIQPAKLEDSAVYLCASSLFAGGLNEQFFGPGTRLTVL.

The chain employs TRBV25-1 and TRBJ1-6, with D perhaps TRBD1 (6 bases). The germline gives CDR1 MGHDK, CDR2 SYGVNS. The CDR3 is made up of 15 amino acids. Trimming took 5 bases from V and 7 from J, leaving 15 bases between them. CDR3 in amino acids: CASSSLTGDNSPLHF. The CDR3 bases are TGTGCCAGCAGTTCGTTGACAGGAGACAATTCACCCCTCCACTTT.

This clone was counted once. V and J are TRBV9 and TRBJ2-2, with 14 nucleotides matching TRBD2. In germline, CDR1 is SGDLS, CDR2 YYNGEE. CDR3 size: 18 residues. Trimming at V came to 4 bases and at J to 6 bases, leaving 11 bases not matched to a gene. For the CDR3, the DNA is TGTGCCAGCAGCTCTGGACTAGCGGGGGGATTTCAAGCCGGGGAGCTGTTTTTT. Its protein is CASSSGLAGGFQAGELFF.

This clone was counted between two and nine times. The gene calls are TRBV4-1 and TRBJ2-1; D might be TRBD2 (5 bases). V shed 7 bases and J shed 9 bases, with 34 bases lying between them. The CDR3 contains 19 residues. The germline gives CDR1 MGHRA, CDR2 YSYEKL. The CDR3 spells CASKDVRLPRRKEGGEQFF. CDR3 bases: TGCGCCAGCAAGGATGTACGGCTCCCCCGACGAAAAGAGGGTGGTGAGCAGTTCTTC.

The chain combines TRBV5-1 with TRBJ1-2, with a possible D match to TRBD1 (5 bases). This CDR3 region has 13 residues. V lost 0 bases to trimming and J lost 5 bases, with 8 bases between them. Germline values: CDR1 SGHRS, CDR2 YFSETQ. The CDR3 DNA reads TGCGCCAGCAGCTTGGGGGGCGCGTATGGCTACACCTTC. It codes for CASSLGGAYGYTF.

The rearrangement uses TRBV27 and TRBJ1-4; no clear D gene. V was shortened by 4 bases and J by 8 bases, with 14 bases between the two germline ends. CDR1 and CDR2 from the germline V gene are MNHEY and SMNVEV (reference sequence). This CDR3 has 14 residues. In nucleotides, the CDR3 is TGTGCCAGCAGTTCAGAGGGTTTTTTCGAAAAACTGTTTTTT. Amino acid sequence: CASSSEGFFEKLFF.